These T cell receptor beta chains were read from a single sample in a study of blood T cell repertoires in COVID-19. Sequencing used immunoSEQ multiplex PCR; TCRdb keeps in-frame clones, though not all of them. Among over 150,000 clones listed, 76% were seen once. Sequencing was done on a sample of peripheral blood. The source is an elderly woman with acute or convalescent COVID-19. CDR3s include the opening cysteine and the closing phenylalanine or tryptophan. Fields, in order: clone size, V gene, D gene, J gene, CDR3 protein, CDR3 DNA. D genes are given only for firm matches. Size is stated for part of the rows, as once, few or many counts, or as a class when the clone is expanded.

clone size: .
V gene: TRBV4-3
D gene: .
J gene: TRBJ2-1
CDR3 protein: CASSQAYKTSAVVVAGYNEQFF
CDR3 DNA: TGCGCCAGCAGCCAAGCTTATAAGACTTCTGCGGTGGTGGTGGCGGGGTACAATGAGCAGTTCTTC

clone size: .
V gene: TRBV6-5
D gene: TRBD1
J gene: TRBJ2-2
CDR3 protein: CASRQDRQNTGELFF
CDR3 DNA: TGTGCCAGCAGACAGGACAGGCAGAACACCGGGGAGCTGTTTTTT

clone size: few
V gene: TRBV27
D gene: TRBD1
J gene: TRBJ1-2
CDR3 protein: CASSSRRPGQWGYTF
CDR3 DNA: TGTGCCAGCAGTTCGAGACGGCCGGGACAGTGGGGCTACACCTTC

clone size: .
V gene: TRBV19
D gene: TRBD1
J gene: TRBJ1-4
CDR3 protein: CASTRQGMANEKLFF
CDR3 DNA: TGTGCCAGTACCCGACAGGGGATGGCTAATGAAAAACTGTTTTTT

clone size: .
V gene: TRBV5-6
D gene: TRBD1
J gene: TRBJ1-1
CDR3 protein: CASSFWGTANTEAFF
CDR3 DNA: TGTGCCAGCAGCTTTTGGGGGACAGCGAACACTGAAGCTTTCTTT

clone size: .
V gene: TRBV7-8
D gene: .
J gene: TRBJ1-6
CDR3 protein: CASSLVGQSSSYNSPLHF
CDR3 DNA: TGTGCCAGCAGCTTAGTAGGACAGTCGAGCTCCTATAATTCACCCCTCCACTTT

clone size: .
V gene: TRBV5-6
D gene: TRBD1
J gene: TRBJ1-4
CDR3 protein: CASGLGQGMGEKLFF
CDR3 DNA: TGTGCCAGCGGATTGGGACAGGGAATGGGGGAAAAACTGTTTTTT

clone size: .
V gene: TRBV18
D gene: TRBD1
J gene: TRBJ1-2
CDR3 protein: CASSPGQGRDGYTF
CDR3 DNA: TGTGCCAGCTCACCGGGACAGGGAAGAGATGGCTACACCTTC

clone size: .
V gene: TRBV7-8
D gene: .
J gene: TRBJ2-3
CDR3 protein: CASSHSQGDTQYF
CDR3 DNA: TGTGCCAGCAGCCATAGTCAGGGAGATACGCAGTATTTT

clone size: .
V gene: TRBV3-1/TRBV3-2
D gene: TRBD1
J gene: TRBJ1-2
CDR3 protein: CASSGGRDRARWTF
CDR3 DNA: TGTGCCAGCAGCGGAGGACGGGACAGGGCCCGCTGGACCTTC

clone size: .
V gene: TRBV19
D gene: .
J gene: TRBJ2-5
CDR3 protein: CASSIRRWETQYF
CDR3 DNA: TGTGCCAGTAGTATTCGGAGGTGGGAGACCCAGTACTTC

clone size: .
V gene: TRBV18
D gene: .
J gene: TRBJ1-1
CDR3 protein: CASSRLVNTEAFF
CDR3 DNA: TGTGCCAGCTCACGACTGGTAAACACTGAAGCTTTCTTT

clone size: .
V gene: TRBV6-5
D gene: .
J gene: TRBJ2-1
CDR3 protein: CASSTDTSYNEQFF
CDR3 DNA: TGTGCCAGCAGTACTGACACTTCCTACAATGAGCAGTTCTTC

clone size: .
V gene: TRBV2
D gene: .
J gene: TRBJ2-3
CDR3 protein: CASSGLVNTQYF
CDR3 DNA: TGTGCCAGCAGTGGGCTAGTAAATACGCAGTATTTT

clone size: .
V gene: TRBV5-6
D gene: .
J gene: TRBJ2-2
CDR3 protein: CASSEDGQINTGELFF
CDR3 DNA: TGTGCCAGCAGCGAAGATGGACAGATTAACACCGGGGAGCTGTTTTTT

clone size: .
V gene: TRBV28
D gene: TRBD2
J gene: TRBJ2-7
CDR3 protein: CASSLGTSGSYEQYF
CDR3 DNA: TGTGCCAGCAGTTTAGGGACTAGCGGGAGTTACGAGCAGTACTTC

clone size: .
V gene: TRBV7-8
D gene: .
J gene: TRBJ1-5
CDR3 protein: CASSLGGMDNNQPQHF
CDR3 DNA: TGTGCCAGCAGCTTAGGGGGAATGGACAATAATCAGCCCCAGCATTTT

clone size: .
V gene: TRBV19
D gene: TRBD1
J gene: TRBJ2-5
CDR3 protein: CASSMGGGQGETQYF
CDR3 DNA: TGTGCCAGTAGTATGGGGGGCGGACAGGGAGAGACCCAGTACTTC

clone size: few
V gene: TRBV7-9
D gene: .
J gene: TRBJ1-1
CDR3 protein: CASRGLRLGAFF
CDR3 DNA: TGTGCCAGCAGGGGACTGCGCCTTGGGGCTTTCTTT

clone size: .
V gene: TRBV19
D gene: TRBD2
J gene: TRBJ2-1
CDR3 protein: CASSRTSGTPGDEQFF
CDR3 DNA: TGTGCCAGTAGTAGGACTAGCGGTACCCCAGGGGATGAGCAGTTCTTC

clone size: .
V gene: TRBV7-9
D gene: TRBD2
J gene: TRBJ2-5
CDR3 protein: CASSLWVIAGVRFGETQYF
CDR3 DNA: TGTGCCAGCAGCTTATGGGTTATAGCGGGAGTCCGGTTTGGGGAGACCCAGTACTTC

clone size: once
V gene: TRBV4-3
D gene: .
J gene: TRBJ1-5
CDR3 protein: CASSQESGASNQPQHF
CDR3 DNA: TGCGCCAGCAGCCAAGAAAGCGGGGCCAGCAATCAGCCCCAGCATTTT